The subject of this entry is one TCR beta chain. A Seattle source enrolled patients during active infection and followed them longitudinally. These data are taken from a study of blood T cell repertoires in COVID-19. In the study overall: Material from acute and convalescent COVID-19 was sourced from the United States, Italy and Spain. T cells, B-cell-depleted T cells, or PBMCs provided the cDNA or gDNA that served as material.

In the authors' workflow: Reference gene primers were amplified, and this amplification served to estimate nucleated cell counts. The table came from immunoSEQ multiplex PCR; TCRdb's copy has only in-frame clones and leaves some out. From that table come the V and J calls and clone size; the DNA was used to work out D and trimming. The sample has some 70,000 clones, 86% seen once. This receptor was identified in a man in his forties with COVID-19, enrolled during active disease. The sample was peripheral blood.

The CDR3 coding sequence is TGTGCCAGCGCCCGGACAGTGGGTACCCTCCACTTT. It encodes CASARTVGTLHF. The chain is built from TRBV12-3 or TRBV12-4 and TRBJ1-6, with D maybe TRBD1 (6 bases). The CDR3 has 12 amino acids. V gave up 8 bases and J gave up 14 bases, with 16 bases separating them.